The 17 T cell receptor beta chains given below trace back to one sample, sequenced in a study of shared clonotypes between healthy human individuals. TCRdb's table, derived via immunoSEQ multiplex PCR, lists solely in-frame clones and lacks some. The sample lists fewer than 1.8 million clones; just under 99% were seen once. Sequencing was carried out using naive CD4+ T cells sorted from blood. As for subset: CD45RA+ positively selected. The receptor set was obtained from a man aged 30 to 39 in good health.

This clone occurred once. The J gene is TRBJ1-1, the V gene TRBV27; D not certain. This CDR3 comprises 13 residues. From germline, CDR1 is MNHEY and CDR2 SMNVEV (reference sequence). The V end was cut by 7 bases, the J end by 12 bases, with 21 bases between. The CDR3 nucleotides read TGTGCCAGCATGTCGATTTGGAGCGATGGATCTTTCTTT. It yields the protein CASMSIWSDGSFF.

In nucleotides, the CDR3 is TGCGCCAGCAGCGTGGGCAGGGTTGGAGAGACCCAGTACTTC. Residues: CASSVGRVGETQYF. The chain combines TRBV5-1 with TRBJ2-5, with a possible D match to TRBD1 (5 bases). There are 14 residues in the CDR3. Germline V gives CDR1 SGHRS, CDR2 YFSETQ. V lost 4 bases and J 4 bases, leaving 14 bases between the germline ends.

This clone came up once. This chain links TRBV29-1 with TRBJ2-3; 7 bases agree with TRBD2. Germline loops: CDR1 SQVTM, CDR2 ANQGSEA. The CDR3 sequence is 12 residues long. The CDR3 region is CNGGTSTDTQYF. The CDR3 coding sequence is TGCAACGGGGGGACTAGCACAGATACGCAGTATTTT.

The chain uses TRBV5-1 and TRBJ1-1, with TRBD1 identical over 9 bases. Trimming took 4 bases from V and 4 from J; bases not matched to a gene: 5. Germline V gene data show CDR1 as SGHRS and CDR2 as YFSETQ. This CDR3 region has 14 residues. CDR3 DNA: TGCGCCAGCAGCACGGACAGGGGTGGCACTGAAGCTTTCTTT. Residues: CASSTDRGGTEAFF.

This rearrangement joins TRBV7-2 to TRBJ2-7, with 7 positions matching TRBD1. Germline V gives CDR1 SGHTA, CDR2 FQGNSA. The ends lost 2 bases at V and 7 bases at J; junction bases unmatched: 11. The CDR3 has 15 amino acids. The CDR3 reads CASSLWGTARTEQYF. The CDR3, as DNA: TGTGCCAGCAGCTTATGGGGGACAGCCCGTACAGAGCAGTACTTC. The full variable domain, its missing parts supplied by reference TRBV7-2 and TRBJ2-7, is GAGVSQSPSNKVTEKGKDVELRCDPISGHTALYWYRQSLGQGLEFLIYFQGNSAPDKSGLPSDRFSAERTGGSVSTLTIQRTQQEDSAVYLCASSLWGTARTEQYFGPGTRLTVT.

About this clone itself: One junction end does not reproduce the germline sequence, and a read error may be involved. The CDR3: CAISEIVGSPLF. The CDR3 DNA reads as TGTGCCATCAGTGAAATAGTAGGGTCCCCTCTTTTT. The chain recombines TRBV10-3 with TRBJ2-7; D gene unclear. This CDR3 has 12 amino acids. The germline V gene has CDR1 ENHRY and CDR2 SYGVKD.

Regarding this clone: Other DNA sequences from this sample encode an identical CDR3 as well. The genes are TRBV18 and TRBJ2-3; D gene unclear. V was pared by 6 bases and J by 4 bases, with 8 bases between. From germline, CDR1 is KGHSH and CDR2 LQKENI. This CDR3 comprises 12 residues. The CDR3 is CASSPSPDTQYF. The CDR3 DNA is TGTGCCAGCTCGCCGTCGCCAGATACGCAGTATTTT.

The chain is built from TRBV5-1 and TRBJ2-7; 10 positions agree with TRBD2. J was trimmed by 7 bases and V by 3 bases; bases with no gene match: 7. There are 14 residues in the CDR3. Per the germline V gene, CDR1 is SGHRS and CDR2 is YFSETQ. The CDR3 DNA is TGCGCCAGCAGCTGGGCAGCGGGAGGGTGGGAGCAGTACTTC. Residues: CASSWAAGGWEQYF. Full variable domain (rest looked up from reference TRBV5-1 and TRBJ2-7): KAGVTQTPRYLIKTRGQQVTLSCSPISGHRSVSWYQQTPGQGLQFLFEYFSETQRNKGNFPGRFSGRQFSNSRSEMNVSTLELGDSALYLCASSWAAGGWEQYFGPGTRLTVT.

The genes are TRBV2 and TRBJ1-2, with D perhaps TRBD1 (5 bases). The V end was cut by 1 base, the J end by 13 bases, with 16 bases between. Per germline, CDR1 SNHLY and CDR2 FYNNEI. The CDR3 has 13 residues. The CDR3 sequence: CASSEVSWGTFTF. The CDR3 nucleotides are TGTGCCAGCAGTGAAGTATCTTGGGGGACGTTCACCTTC.

The CDR3 nucleotides are TGTGCCAGCAGTATTCGACAGATCCAAACCGGGGAGCTGTTTTTT. It is translated as CASSIRQIQTGELFF. This chain joins TRBV28 and TRBJ2-2, with D possibly being TRBD1 (5 bases). Trimming shortened V by 5 bases and J by 5 bases, and 15 bases separated the two germline ends. This CDR3 has 15 amino acids. The germline CDR1 and CDR2 sequences are MDHEN and SYDVKM.

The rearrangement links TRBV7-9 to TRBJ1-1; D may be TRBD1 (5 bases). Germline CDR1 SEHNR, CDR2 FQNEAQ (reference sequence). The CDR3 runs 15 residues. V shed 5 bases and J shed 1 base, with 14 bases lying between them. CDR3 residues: CASSNRDGWNTEAFF. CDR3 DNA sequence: TGTGCCAGCAGCAACCGGGACGGATGGAACACTGAAGCTTTCTTT.

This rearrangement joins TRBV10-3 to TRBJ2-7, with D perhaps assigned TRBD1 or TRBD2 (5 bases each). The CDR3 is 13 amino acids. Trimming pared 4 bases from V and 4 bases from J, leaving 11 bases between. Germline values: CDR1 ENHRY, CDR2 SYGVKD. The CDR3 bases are TGTGCCATCAGTGCGGGACGAGAATACGAGCAGTACTTC. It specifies CAISAGREYEQYF.

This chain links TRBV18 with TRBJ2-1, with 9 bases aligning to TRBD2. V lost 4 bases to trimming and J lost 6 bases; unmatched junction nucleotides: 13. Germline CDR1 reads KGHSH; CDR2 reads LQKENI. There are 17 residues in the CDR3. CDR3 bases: TGTGCCAGCTCACGATCTGGGCGGGAGGGCCTTTTCAATGAGCAGTTCTTC. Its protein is CASSRSGREGLFNEQFF.

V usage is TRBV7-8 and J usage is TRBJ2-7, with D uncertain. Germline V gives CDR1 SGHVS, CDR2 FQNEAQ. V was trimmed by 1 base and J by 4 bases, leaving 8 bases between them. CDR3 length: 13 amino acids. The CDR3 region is CASSLVSKYEQYF. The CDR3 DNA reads TGTGCCAGCAGCTTAGTTTCAAAGTACGAGCAGTACTTC.

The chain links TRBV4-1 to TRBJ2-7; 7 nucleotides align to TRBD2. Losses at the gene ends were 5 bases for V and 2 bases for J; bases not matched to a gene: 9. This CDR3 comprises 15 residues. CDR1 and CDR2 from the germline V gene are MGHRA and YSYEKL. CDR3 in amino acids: CASSFLAEGPYEQYF. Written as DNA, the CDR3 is TGCGCCAGCAGCTTTCTAGCGGAGGGCCCCTACGAGCAGTACTTC.

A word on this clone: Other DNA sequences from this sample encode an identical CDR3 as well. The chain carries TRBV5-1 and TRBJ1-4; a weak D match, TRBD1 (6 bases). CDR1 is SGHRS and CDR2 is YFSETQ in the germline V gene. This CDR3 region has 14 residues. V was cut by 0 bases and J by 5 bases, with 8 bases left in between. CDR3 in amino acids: CASSLDRANEKLFF. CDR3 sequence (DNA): TGCGCCAGCAGCTTGGACAGGGCCAATGAAAAACTGTTTTTT.

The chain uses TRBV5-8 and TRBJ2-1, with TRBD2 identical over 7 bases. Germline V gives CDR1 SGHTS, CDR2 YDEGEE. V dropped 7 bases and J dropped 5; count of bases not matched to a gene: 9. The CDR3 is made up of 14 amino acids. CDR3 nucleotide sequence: TGTGCCAGCGAGGGAGGGAGTAGCCACAATGAGCAGTTCTTC. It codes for CASEGGSSHNEQFF.